The 3 T cell receptor beta chains below all came from one sample that was sequenced in a study of beta chain features in type 1 diabetes. Expressed TCRB transcripts were sequenced, since all the RNA that had been isolated was reverse transcribed. Produced via immunoSEQ multiplex PCR; TCRdb's table is partial and in-frame only. This sample has under 300,000 clones, with 25% to 30% found just once. The specimen sequenced was central memory CD4+ T cells from blood. All receptors derive from a man aged 25 to 45 in good health.

The rearrangement links TRBV5-1 to TRBJ2-7, with D possibly TRBD2 on 5 matching bases. Germline assignment: CDR1 SGHRS and CDR2 YFSETQ. Trimming shortened V by 6 bases and J by 6 bases, and 22 bases separated the two germline ends. This CDR3 has 15 residues. DNA for the CDR3: TGCGCCAGCACCCCAGAAGCTGGGCAGAGCGGCGAGCAGTACTTC. Translation gives CASTPEAGQSGEQYF.

At least ten counts were recorded for this clone. V is TRBV7-2 and J is TRBJ2-1, with D possibly being TRBD2 (5 bases). The CDR3 spans 12 residues. V was pared by 4 bases and J by 15 bases, with 16 bases between. Germline V lookup: CDR1 SGHTA, CDR2 FQGNSA. CDR3 DNA: TGTGCCAGCAGCTCCGGACTCACGTCGCGGTTCTTC. Translated: CASSSGLTSRFF.

This clone was recorded once. The junction departs from the called germline gene at one end, perhaps through a read error. Other DNA sequences in the same sample also yield this CDR3. The chain employs TRBV29-1 and TRBJ2-7; D gene ambiguous. Germline values: CDR1 SQVTM, CDR2 ANQGSEA. The CDR3 extends over 11 amino acids. The CDR3: CSVEASYEQYF. As DNA, the CDR3 is TGCAGCGTCGAAGCCAGCTACGAGCAGTACTTC.